These 8 T cell receptor beta chains were sequenced from one sample in a study of identical twins. TCRdb re-analysed the 5' RACE reads in MiXCR, keeping a single row per CDR3 protein. The top ten hold under 10% of the sample, which has some 330,000 distinct CDR3 sequences, roughly 9% seen once. The source material was naive T cells sorted from blood. These receptor sequences come from a woman between 50 and 59 years old in good health.

At least ten counts were recorded for this clonotype. The chain recombines TRBV3-1 with TRBJ2-5, with TRBD1 matching over 9 bases. Looked up from germline, CDR1 is LGHDT and CDR2 is YNNKEL (reference sequence). This CDR3 comprises 15 residues. The ends lost 4 bases at V and 5 bases at J; junction bases unmatched: 8. The CDR3 protein is CASSPDRGREETQYF. The CDR3 DNA is TGTGCCAGCAGCCCGGACAGGGGTCGGGAGGAGACCCAGTACTTC.

The chain is built from TRBV11-2 and TRBJ2-1, with 13 positions matching TRBD2. V was clipped by 5 bases and J by 8 bases; unmatched bases: 9. Germline CDR1 reads SGHAT; CDR2 reads FQNNGV. The CDR3 runs 16 residues. The CDR3 spells CASSLRTSGSIYEQFF. DNA for the CDR3: TGTGCCAGCAGCCTGAGGACTAGCGGGAGTATATATGAGCAGTTCTTC.

This clonotype occurred a few times. The chain joins TRBV7-9 to TRBJ1-1, with D unclear. V lost 5 bases and J 3 bases, leaving 10 bases between the germline ends. Per the germline V gene, CDR1 is SEHNR and CDR2 is FQNEAQ (reference sequence). There are 13 residues in the CDR3. The CDR3 sequence: CASSAGSDTEAFF. The DNA for the CDR3 is TGTGCCAGCAGCGCCGGGTCCGACACTGAAGCTTTCTTT.

The chain combines TRBV6-6 with TRBJ2-2; D is perhaps TRBD1 or TRBD2 (6 bases each). In germline, CDR1 is MNHNY, CDR2 SVGAGI (reference sequence). The V gene lost 6 bases and the J gene lost 1 base, with 9 bases spanning the gap. The CDR3 runs to 14 residues. The CDR3 sequence: CASRAGQNTGELFF. The CDR3 DNA is TGTGCCAGCAGGGCGGGACAGAACACCGGGGAGCTGTTTTTT.

On this clonotype itself: This CDR3 is missing its conserved last phenylalanine or tryptophan, likely due to a read error. The CDR3 reads CASSLILQGAADTQYV. In DNA form, the CDR3 reads TGTGCCAGCAGTTTGATTCTACAGGGGGCTGCAGATACGCAGTATGTT. J is TRBJ2-3 and V is TRBV27, with 9 positions matching TRBD1. V gave up 3 bases and J gave up 4 bases; unmatched junction bases: 8. This CDR3 spans 16 amino acids. CDR1 MNHEY and CDR2 SMNVEV come from the germline V gene (reference sequence).

This clonotype was detected many times. This rearrangement joins TRBV5-6 to TRBJ2-7, with D perhaps matching TRBD1 (5 bases). This CDR3 is built from 15 residues. In germline, CDR1 is SGHDT, CDR2 YYEEEE. V was cut by 4 bases and J by 2 bases, with 16 bases left in between. The CDR3 DNA sequence: TGTGCCAGCAGCCCGGACGGGCAGGGAACCTACGAGCAGTACGTC. Encoded protein: CASSPDGQGTYEQYV.

This clonotype was seen ten or more times. The genes are TRBV4-1 and TRBJ1-1; 7 bases line up with TRBD1. CDR3 length equals 14 residues. CDR1 and CDR2 (germline): MGHRA, YSYEKL. The junction had 3 bases not matched to a gene; V was cut back by 4 bases and J by 1 base. Here the CDR3 reads CASSLWTGNTEAFF. DNA of the CDR3: TGCGCCAGCAGCCTATGGACAGGGAACACTGAAGCTTTCTTT.

The chain is built from TRBV2 and TRBJ2-3; possible D gene TRBD2, 6 bases. The CDR3 length is 12 residues. V lost 9 bases, J lost 0 bases, and 7 bases lay in between. CDR1 and CDR2 (germline): SNHLY, FYNNEI. In DNA form, the CDR3 reads TGTGCCAGGGGACTCAGCACAGATACGCAGTATTTT. Amino acid sequence: CARGLSTDTQYF.